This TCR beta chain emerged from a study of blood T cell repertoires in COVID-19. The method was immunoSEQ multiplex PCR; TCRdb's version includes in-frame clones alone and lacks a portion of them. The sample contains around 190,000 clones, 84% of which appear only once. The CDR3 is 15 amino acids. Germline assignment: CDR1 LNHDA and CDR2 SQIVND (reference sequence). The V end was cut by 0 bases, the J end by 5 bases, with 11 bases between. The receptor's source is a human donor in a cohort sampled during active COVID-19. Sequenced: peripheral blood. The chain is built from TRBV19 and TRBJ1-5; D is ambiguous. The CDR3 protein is CASSIDEWQDQPQHF. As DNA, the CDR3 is TGTGCCAGTAGTATAGATGAATGGCAGGATCAGCCCCAGCATTTT.